This paragraph covers one T cell receptor beta chain sequence. Its target is not known. PCR employed 60 Vbeta and 13 Jbeta primers. Some clones are missing from TCRdb's copy, which holds only in-frame ones; the method was immunoSEQ multiplex PCR. Of 210,000 or so clones in the sample, roughly 73% were seen once. This sample was included in a study of cytomegalovirus exposure and HLA in healthy donors. Whole-study context: Most donors, roughly 84% of roughly 400 genotyped, fell in the Caucasian-associated ancestry cluster. The study, taken as a whole, reports: Most TCR sequences were uncommon, yet certain public TCRs appeared in many donors.

From germline, CDR1 is SGDLS and CDR2 YYNGEE. With 2 bases clipped from V and 8 bases from J, the junction kept 11 bases outside the gene matches. CDR3 length equals 16 residues. Nominally healthy donors were sampled, though unrecorded immune exposures were likely. The chain carries TRBV9 and TRBJ1-2, with 11 bases identical to TRBD1. This sequence originates from a boy younger than 18 in good health and CMV-seronegative. The specimen sequenced was PBMCs. The CDR3 sequence is CASSVGTGGPFFGYTF. DNA of the CDR3: TGTGCCAGCAGCGTTGGGACAGGGGGACCCTTCTTCGGCTACACCTTC.